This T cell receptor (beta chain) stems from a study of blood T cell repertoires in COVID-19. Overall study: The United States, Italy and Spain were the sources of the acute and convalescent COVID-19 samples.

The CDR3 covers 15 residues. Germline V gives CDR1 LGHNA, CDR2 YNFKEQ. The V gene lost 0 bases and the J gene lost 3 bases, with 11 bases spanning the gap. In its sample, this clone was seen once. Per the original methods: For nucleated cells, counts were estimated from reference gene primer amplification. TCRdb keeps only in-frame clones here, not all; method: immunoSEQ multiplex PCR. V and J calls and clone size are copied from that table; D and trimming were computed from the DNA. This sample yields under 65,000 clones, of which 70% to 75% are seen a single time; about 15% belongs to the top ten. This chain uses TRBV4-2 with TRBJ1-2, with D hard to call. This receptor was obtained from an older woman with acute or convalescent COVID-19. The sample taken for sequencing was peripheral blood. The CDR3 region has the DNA TGTGCCAGCAGCCAAGATAATCGGGTTGACTATGGCTACACCTTC. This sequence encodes CASSQDNRVDYGYTF.